Here is one TCR beta chain with its context. What antigen it recognizes has not been identified. Within one base of it there is no much larger clone, and no base qualities were kept. The data are from a study of T cells in tuberculosis listed by TCRdb under 2018. Background for the entire study: The study combined CD1B tetramers and high-throughput TCR immunosequencing to characterize T cells specific for the mycobacterial lipid antigen glucose monomycolate (GMM). With over nine people per group, a South African clinical cohort compared IGRA-negative adolescents, IGRA-positive adolescents with latent tuberculosis, and adults with active tuberculosis. General findings and caveats noted by the study authors: Compared with IGRA-negative controls, TCR-alpha repertoires from active tuberculosis had smaller mean NN-distances to GMM-specific TCRs, which suggests clonal expansion of these TCRs. Shorter CDR3-alpha lengths in active tuberculosis patients partly drove the smaller NN-distances, and the TCR-beta difference was not statistically significant. An accuracy of 80% to 90% (AUROC approximately 0.91) was reached by a classifier using the diverse GMM-specific repertoire, compared with 70% accuracy when GEM motif frequencies were used. Clinical samples were selected based on which cryopreserved specimens were available, and the active tuberculosis cases were adults whereas the controls were adolescents.

The immunoSEQ multiplex PCR assay was used to generate TCR libraries, with TCR-beta and/or TCR-alpha/delta assays applied to each sample. Amplified TCR libraries were sequenced on the Illumina high-throughput platform. The study's processing was this. Clustering and dimensionality reduction relied on pairwise TCRdist distances among GMM-specific receptors from T cells that were either sorted ex vivo or expanded in vitro. Each clinical repertoire was scored by mean NN-distance, the average TCRdist to the nearest 10% of tetramer-positive reference sequences. GEM TCR motif frequency was computed as the fraction of unique TCRs matching known GEM sequences by V/J usage and CDR3 length. Active tuberculosis was classified by linear discriminant analysis with leave-one-out cross-validation, implemented in scikit-learn. The table comes from immuneACCESS by way of TCRdb, which keeps in-frame sequences with V and J called. Part of the clones is missing from these tables; in studies checked, under half for an unresolved V gene and the rest for unknown reasons. The D gene and trimming were derived from the DNA, and the V and J assignments and clone size from that table. This sample holds tens of thousands of clones; around nine tenths were observed only once. 15% to 20% of the sample is in the top ten clones.

CDR1 and CDR2, looked up from the germline V gene (reference sequence), are PRHDT and FYEKMQ. V sheds 2 bases and J sheds 4 bases, leaving 13 bases between their ends. The cysteine opens and the phenylalanine closes a CDR3 of 15 amino acids. The read is trimmed to its CDR3 DNA, 45 bases read in frame from base 1. At study entry, a tuberculin skin test and the QuantiFERON-TB GOLD In-Tube IGRA were used to screen adolescents for latent tuberculosis infection. Unsorted cryopreserved PBMC were immunosequenced, covering on average roughly 98,000 T cells per clinical donor. Eleven high schools in the Worcester region of the Western Cape, South Africa, served as enrollment sites for adolescents aged 12 to 18 years. Ten M. tuberculosis-infected and roughly ten uninfected adolescents were selected with matching for age and sex. PBMC from adolescents were isolated by density centrifugation from freshly drawn heparinized blood and then cryopreserved.

This sequence originates from a donor aged 10-35 years with latent tuberculosis or without tuberculosis infection. Some clones in this sample may be carry-over from other donors' samples. The chain is encoded by TRBV13 joined to TRBJ2-3; perhaps TRBD2 is the D gene, with 6 bases matching. Sequencing input: PBMCs. Read as DNA, the sequence is TGTGCCAGCAGCTTAAATCGACTAGTGGCAGATACGCAGTATTTT. Translated, it reads CASSLNRLVADTQYF. Outside the CDR3, residues come from the reference TRBV13 and TRBJ2-3 proteins, so the full variable domain is: AAGVIQSPRHLIKEKRETATLKCYPIPRHDTVYWYQQGPGQDPQFLISFYEKMQSDKGSIPDRFSAQQFSDYHSELNMSSLELGDSALYFCASSLNRLVADTQYFGPGTRLTVL.